These 25 T cell receptor beta chains were all obtained from the same sample, sequenced in a study of blood T cell repertoires in COVID-19. Sequenced by immunoSEQ multiplex PCR; TCRdb stores in-frame clones only, minus some. The table lists some 220,000 clones, 65% to 90% of them singletons. Sequenced material: peripheral blood. All receptors derive from a man aged 45-65 years with COVID-19, enrolled during active disease.

The rearrangement links TRBV10-3 to TRBJ1-6, with 9 bases aligning to TRBD1. With 3 bases clipped from V and 9 bases from J, the junction kept 9 bases outside the gene matches. Germline loops: CDR1 ENHRY, CDR2 SYGVKD. The CDR3 is 16 residues long. CDR3 nucleotide sequence: TGTGCCATCAGTGATGACAGGGGGGTCTCCGGTTCACCCCTCCACTTT. Its protein product is CAISDDRGVSGSPLHF.

This chain uses TRBV15 with TRBJ2-7, with 11 bases that match TRBD2. The CDR3 is 15 amino acids. CDR1 is LNHNV, CDR2 YYDKDF, per germline (reference sequence). V lost 1 base to trimming and J lost 4 bases; unmatched junction nucleotides: 3. CDR3 nucleotide sequence: TGTGCCACCAGCAGAGGGACTAGCGGGCTTTACGAGCAGTACTTC. The encoded protein is CATSRGTSGLYEQYF.

The genes are TRBV4-1 and TRBJ2-4, with no clear D. With 0 bases removed from V and 0 bases from J, the gap between germline ends came to 6 bases. The CDR3 has 15 amino acids. CDR1 MGHRA and CDR2 YSYEKL come from the germline V gene. The CDR3 DNA reads TGCGCCAGCAGCCAAGATCTAACAGCCAAAAACATTCAGTACTTC. It is translated as CASSQDLTAKNIQYF.

The chain employs TRBV19 and TRBJ1-5; D not resolved. Per germline, CDR1 LNHDA and CDR2 SQIVND (reference sequence). V lost 5 bases and J 0 bases, leaving 20 bases between the germline ends. The CDR3 has 18 amino acids. CDR3 sequence reads: CASSSPGLDLISNQPQHF. CDR3 nucleotides: TGTGCCAGTAGTTCCCCGGGGTTAGACCTAATTAGCAATCAGCCCCAGCATTTT.

The chain recombines TRBV6-5 with TRBJ2-7, with 10 bases matching TRBD2. V dropped 0 bases and J dropped 6; count of bases not matched to a gene: 5. This CDR3 region has 15 residues. The germline gives CDR1 MNHEY, CDR2 SVGAGI. The DNA for the CDR3 is TGTGCCAGCAGTTACTCCAGCGGGGGGGCCTCCGAGCAGTACTTC. Translating it yields CASSYSSGGASEQYF.

The chain is built from TRBV5-1 and TRBJ1-4; D call uncertain. Germline CDR1 SGHRS, CDR2 YFSETQ. The CDR3 runs to 13 residues. Deletions cut 5 bases from V and 8 bases from J, with 13 bases between. The CDR3 bases are TGCGCCAGCAGTCGGGGAAGAGAAGAAAAACTGTTTTTT. Its protein is CASSRGREEKLFF.

The V gene is TRBV2, the J gene TRBJ1-6; 10 nucleotides align to TRBD1. V lost 7 bases, J lost 7 bases, and 10 bases stayed unmatched. This CDR3 is 16 amino acids long. Germline assignment: CDR1 SNHLY and CDR2 FYNNEI. The CDR3 coding sequence is TGTGCCAGCAAAGTCTTGACAGGGGGCTTAAATTCACCCCTCCACTTT. It encodes CASKVLTGGLNSPLHF.

J is TRBJ1-5 and V is TRBV28, with D tentatively TRBD1 (6 bases). The CDR3 sequence is 17 residues long. Germline-derived CDR1 and CDR2 are MDHEN and SYDVKM. Trimming removed 6 bases from V and 3 bases from J, with 21 bases in between. CDR3 region: CASRDLTGQEYNQPQHF. DNA for the CDR3: TGTGCCAGCAGGGACCTCACAGGGCAGGAGTACAATCAGCCCCAGCATTTT.

The rearrangement links TRBV21-1 to TRBJ2-1; the table names TRBD2, a call not compared with the DNA. TRBV21-1 is recorded as a pseudogene. The CDR3 totals 17 residues. Here the CDR3 reads CASRSLLATPSDNEQFF. DNA of the CDR3: TGTGCCAGCAGGAGTCTGTTAGCTACACCTTCTGACAATGAGCAGTTCTTC.

The rearrangement joins TRBV28 to TRBJ2-6; 7 bases are shared with TRBD1. From germline, CDR1 is MDHEN and CDR2 SYDVKM. The CDR3 contains 17 residues. With V trimmed by 6 bases and J by 2 bases, 10 bases remained unmatched. CDR3 DNA sequence: TGTGCCAGCAGCCGCACTCTGACAGGGCCTGGGGCCAACGTCCTGACTTTC. This translates into CASSRTLTGPGANVLTF. Full variable domain (rest looked up from reference TRBV28 and TRBJ2-6): DVKVTQSSRYLVKRTGEKVFLECVQDMDHENMFWYRQDPGLGLRLIYFSYDVKMKEKGDIPEGYSVSREKKERFSLILESASTNQTSMYLCASSRTLTGPGANVLTFGAGSRLTVL.

The rearrangement joins TRBV2 to TRBJ2-7, with unresolved D. CDR3 length: 12 residues. V lost 1 base to trimming and J lost 4 bases, with 5 bases between them. CDR1 is SNHLY, CDR2 FYNNEI, per germline. The CDR3 DNA follows: TGTGCCAGCAGTGAAGGAGTGTACGAGCAGTACTTC. Translated, it gives CASSEGVYEQYF.

The chain recombines TRBV4-1 with TRBJ2-2, with TRBD2 identical over 9 bases. Germline CDR1 MGHRA, CDR2 YSYEKL. CDR3 length: 18 residues. With V trimmed by 2 bases and J by 0 bases, 7 bases remained unmatched. The CDR3 coding sequence is TGCGCCAGCAGCCAAAGCCGACTAGCGGCAACGAACACCGGGGAGCTGTTTTTT. As protein: CASSQSRLAATNTGELFF.

The genes are TRBV6-2 or TRBV6-3 and TRBJ1-2, with 7 bases lining up with TRBD1. The CDR3 consists of 14 residues. The V and J ends lost 6 bases and 4 bases, in that order; junction bases with no gene match: 8. CDR1 and CDR2 (germline): MNHEY, SVGEGT. In DNA, the CDR3 is TGTGCCAGCAGCCCCCACAGGGGAGGCTATGGCTACACCTTC. Translating it yields CASSPHRGGYGYTF.

This chain connects TRBV15 to TRBJ2-2; D is undetermined. V was pared by 0 bases and J by 4 bases, with 9 bases between. Germline loops: CDR1 LNHNV, CDR2 YYDKDF (reference sequence). The CDR3 is 15 amino acids. DNA for the CDR3: TGTGCCACCAGCAGAGATCGCACAATCACCGGGGAGCTGTTTTTT. This translates into CATSRDRTITGELFF. The variable domain in full, with the rest retrieved from reference TRBV15 and TRBJ2-2, is DAMVIQNPRYQVTQFGKPVTLSCSQTLNHNVMYWYQQKSSQAPKLLFHYYDKDFNNEADTPDNFQSRRPNTSFCFLDIRSPGLGDTAMYLCATSRDRTITGELFFGEGSRLTVL.

This chain links TRBV10-3 with TRBJ1-1, with D tentatively TRBD1 (6 bases). The V gene lost 4 bases and the J gene lost 3 bases, with 9 bases spanning the gap. CDR3 size: 13 residues. Germline V lookup: CDR1 ENHRY, CDR2 SYGVKD. CDR3 amino acids: CAISARTDTEAFF. For the CDR3, the DNA is TGTGCCATCAGTGCGAGGACAGACACTGAAGCTTTCTTT.

The table lists this clone with a count of one. J is TRBJ2-3 and V is TRBV4-2, with 14 positions matching TRBD2. The germline V gene encodes CDR1 LGHNA and CDR2 YNFKEQ. This CDR3 spans 19 amino acids. V shed 1 base, J shed 2 bases, and the junction held 8 bases outside the gene matches. CDR3 nucleotide sequence: TGTGCCAGCAGCCAAGGACTAGCGGGGGGGCCTCCGGACACAGATACGCAGTATTTT. It translates to CASSQGLAGGPPDTDTQYF.

This chain joins TRBV7-8 and TRBJ2-2; 8 positions match TRBD1. The V and J ends lost 4 bases and 3 bases, in that order; junction bases with no gene match: 7. The germline CDR1 and CDR2 sequences are SGHVS and FQNEAQ. The CDR3 sequence is 16 residues long. Here the CDR3 reads CASSSAGQAYTGELFF. The CDR3 DNA sequence: TGTGCCAGCAGCTCCGCGGGACAGGCATACACCGGGGAGCTGTTTTTT.

The V gene is TRBV7-2, the J gene TRBJ2-3, with a possible D match to TRBD2 (5 bases). Trimming took off 3 bases at V and 0 bases at J, with 10 bases between the two ends. The CDR3 sequence is 15 residues long. The germline CDR1 and CDR2 sequences are SGHTA and FQGNSA. The CDR3 DNA is TGTGCCAGCAGCTTCCGGGATTTTAGCACAGATACGCAGTATTTT. It encodes CASSFRDFSTDTQYF.

This chain uses TRBV7-9 with TRBJ1-3; D is uncertain. Trimming took 1 base from V and 2 from J, leaving 9 bases between them. This CDR3 comprises 15 residues. From germline, CDR1 is SEHNR and CDR2 FQNEAQ (reference sequence). This chain's CDR3 is CASSLVTSTGNTIYF. In DNA, the CDR3 is TGTGCCAGCAGCTTAGTAACAAGTACTGGAAACACCATATATTTT.

The chain employs TRBV5-1 and TRBJ1-2; no clear D gene. From germline, CDR1 is SGHRS and CDR2 YFSETQ. The CDR3 totals 14 residues. Trimming removed 2 bases at V and 0 bases at J, with 8 bases between. DNA of the CDR3: TGCGCCAGCAGCTTAAGCGGAGCTAACTATGGCTACACCTTC. It yields the protein CASSLSGANYGYTF.

V is TRBV19 and J is TRBJ1-5; unclear D gene. Germline V gives CDR1 LNHDA, CDR2 SQIVND (reference sequence). This CDR3 contains 15 residues. Trimming pared 2 bases from V and 7 bases from J, leaving 15 bases between. The CDR3 coding sequence is TGTGCCAGTAGTATAAATGAGGGCCCCAGGCAGCCCCAGCATTTT. Protein: CASSINEGPRQPQHF.

CDR3 sequence (DNA): TGTGCCAGCAGCCTCCGCAGGGGGGTCAGCACAGATACGCAGTATTTT. Its protein product is CASSLRRGVSTDTQYF. The rearrangement links TRBV3-1 (or the pseudogene TRBV3-2) to TRBJ2-3, with a weak D call TRBD1 (7 bases). V shed 4 bases and J shed 0 bases, with 14 bases lying between them. This CDR3 has 16 residues. CDR1 LGHDT and CDR2 YNNKEL come from the germline V gene (reference sequence).

This sequence joins TRBV5-1 and TRBJ2-5; 9 positions match TRBD2. The junction had 8 bases not matched to a gene; V was cut back by 0 bases and J by 5 bases. The CDR3 contains 16 residues. CDR1 is SGHRS and CDR2 is YFSETQ in the germline V gene. DNA for the CDR3: TGCGCCAGCAGCTTGGGCGATCTAGCGGGGTCTGAGACCCAGTACTTC. This codes for CASSLGDLAGSETQYF.

V usage is TRBV27 and J usage is TRBJ2-1; 7 bases are a match to TRBD2. The germline V gene encodes CDR1 MNHEY and CDR2 SMNVEV (reference sequence). V lost 2 bases and J lost 1; bases outside the gene matches: 2. This CDR3 has 15 amino acids. CDR3: CASSLAGGSYNEQFF. CDR3 nucleotide sequence: TGTGCCAGCAGTTTAGCCGGGGGGTCCTACAATGAGCAGTTCTTC.

The CDR3 DNA follows: TGTGCCAGCAGTGAAGGGCGGGGTACGAAGCAGTACTTC. It yields the protein CASSEGRGTKQYF. The chain links TRBV6-4 to TRBJ2-7, with D possibly matching TRBD2 (6 bases). The germline V gene has CDR1 MRHNA and CDR2 SNTAGT. The V and J ends lost 3 bases and 8 bases respectively, with 14 bases between them. The length of the CDR3 is 13 residues.